The rows below give T cell receptor beta chains drawn from one sample of a study of vaccination and CD4 T cells after COVID-19. MiXCR was run by TCRdb on the PCR reads, yielding one entry per CDR3 protein. The data show around 15,000 distinct CDR3 sequences, 45% to 50% seen once. These TCRs are of unknown antigen specificity. The sample comprised CD4+ T cells from blood, cultured in vitro. These TCRs come from a human donor who had recovered from COVID-19. The CDR3 runs from the conserved cysteine through the conserved F or W. A D gene is named only where the DNA matches it firmly. Size is stated for part of the rows, as once, few or many counts, or as a class when the clone is expanded.

-	13	-	TRBJ1-2	TRBV28	CASSLDSTYGYTF	TGTGCCAGCAGTTTGGACAGCACATATGGCTACACCTTC
few	14	-	TRBJ1-2	TRBV20-1	CSARDLVGPGGYTF	TGCAGTGCTAGAGACCTCGTCGGACCGGGGGGCTACACCTTC
-	15	TRBD1	TRBJ1-4	TRBV6-1	CASATQTGPNEKLFF	TGTGCCAGCGCCACCCAGACAGGGCCTAATGAAAAACTGTTTTTT
-	16	-	TRBJ1-1	TRBV19	CASSIGRWGRSTEAFF	TGTGCCAGTAGTATAGGGCGATGGGGGAGAAGCACTGAAGCTTTCTTT
medium-sized	16	TRBD1	TRBJ1-5	TRBV6-2/TRBV6-3	CASTRGTGGFRQPQHF	TGTGCCAGCACCCGCGGGACAGGGGGCTTCCGGCAGCCCCAGCATTTT
-	13	-	TRBJ1-1	TRBV5-1	CASSFQQNTEAFF	TGCGCCAGCAGCTTCCAACAGAACACTGAAGCTTTCTTT
-	14	-	TRBJ1-5	TRBV28	CASRTQGSNQPQHF	TGTGCCAGCAGGACACAGGGAAGCAATCAGCCCCAGCATTTT
-	11	-	TRBJ1-2	TRBV23-1	CASSQNYGYTF	TGCGCCAGCAGTCAAAACTATGGCTACACCTTC
-	14	-	TRBJ1-6	TRBV7-2	CASSLGLVGSPLHF	TGTGCCAGCAGCTTGGGACTTGTAGGATCACCCCTCCACTTT
-	18	TRBD2	TRBJ2-3	TRBV4-3	CASSQGLIAGPRADTQYF	TGCGCCAGCAGCCAAGGGTTGATAGCGGGGCCAAGAGCAGATACGCAGTATTTT
-	12	-	TRBJ2-7	TRBV15	CATSSLRSEQYF	TGTGCCACCAGCTCCCTGCGGTCCGAGCAGTACTTC
few	15	-	TRBJ2-1	TRBV11-2	CASSFGRLSYNEQFF	TGTGCCAGCAGCTTTGGTCGATTGTCCTACAATGAGCAGTTCTTC
-	11	-	TRBJ1-1	TRBV20-1	CSASQGGEAFF	TGCAGTGCTAGTCAAGGTGGGGAAGCTTTCTTT
-	13	-	TRBJ1-2	TRBV30	CAWTIGRDYGYTF	TGTGCCTGGACCATAGGACGGGACTATGGCTACACCTTC
-	15	-	TRBJ1-2	TRBV6-5	CASSSRDGYLYGYTF	TGTGCCAGCAGTTCCCGGGACGGGTACCTCTATGGCTACACCTTC
-	16	-	TRBJ1-1	TRBV6-1	CASSPPRRDGKAEAFF	TGTGCCAGCAGCCCTCCCAGGAGGGACGGGAAGGCTGAAGCTTTCTTT
few	14	-	TRBJ1-1	TRBV7-8	CASSLVVSNTEAFF	TGTGCCAGCAGCTTAGTGGTGAGCAACACTGAAGCTTTCTTT
-	17	-	TRBJ2-3	TRBV12-3/TRBV12-4	CASSPGSWLNRTDTQYF	TGTGCCAGCAGTCCTGGTTCTTGGTTGAACCGCACAGATACGCAGTATTTT
-	16	TRBD1	TRBJ2-3	TRBV7-2	CASSLGTGPITDTQYF	TGTGCCAGCAGCTTGGGGACAGGCCCTATCACAGATACGCAGTATTTT
-	13	TRBD2	TRBJ2-4	TRBV7-2	CASSARLAGFQYF	TGTGCCAGCAGCGCCCGACTAGCGGGGTTTCAGTACTTC
-	13	TRBD1	TRBJ1-6	TRBV20-1	CSAIMTGSRTLHF	TGCAGTGCTATCATGACAGGGAGTAGGACCCTCCACTTT
-	14	-	TRBJ1-1	TRBV12-3/TRBV12-4	CASSLGRILTEAFF	TGTGCCAGCAGTTTAGGCAGGATACTGACTGAAGCTTTCTTT
medium-sized	16	TRBD2	TRBJ2-4	TRBV7-9	CASSQGFTSGANIQYF	TGTGCCAGCAGCCAAGGCTTCACTAGCGGGGCAAACATTCAGTACTTC
few	15	TRBD1	TRBJ1-6	TRBV6-1	CASIPTGMGNSPLHF	TGTGCCAGCATCCCGACAGGGATGGGTAATTCACCCCTCCACTTT
-	15	-	TRBJ1-1	TRBV14	CASSQDWGVGTEAFF	TGTGCCAGCAGCCAAGATTGGGGGGTCGGTACTGAAGCTTTCTTT
-	14	-	TRBJ2-2	TRBV5-1	CASSLGANTGELFF	TGCGCCAGCAGCTTGGGGGCCAACACCGGGGAGCTGTTTTTT
-	18	TRBD2	TRBJ2-5	TRBV4-2	CASSQAGLAGLAGETQYF	TGTGCCAGCAGCCAAGCCGGACTAGCGGGTTTAGCAGGGGAGACCCAGTACTTC
-	12	-	TRBJ2-2	TRBV7-2	CASSPEVGELFF	TGTGCCAGCAGCCCGGAGGTCGGGGAGCTGTTTTTT
-	15	TRBD1	TRBJ2-3	TRBV19	CASSRRDRDTDTQYF	TGTGCCAGTAGTCGCCGGGACAGAGACACGGATACGCAGTATTTT
-	14	-	TRBJ2-3	TRBV10-3	CAMREGRRTDTQYF	TGTGCCATGAGAGAGGGGCGGCGCACAGATACGCAGTATTTT
few	14	-	TRBJ1-2	TRBV6-2/TRBV6-3	CASRGWGNDYGYTF	TGTGCCAGCAGAGGTTGGGGGAACGACTATGGCTACACCTTC
few	13	-	TRBJ1-5	TRBV30	CAWSSRVLGPQHF	TGTGCCTGGAGTTCGCGGGTACTGGGGCCCCAGCATTTT
-	16	-	TRBJ2-3	TRBV4-3	CASSSSLSVSTDTQYF	TGCGCCAGCAGTTCCTCACTCTCGGTGAGCACAGATACGCAGTATTTT
-	14	-	TRBJ1-1	TRBV18	CASSPLARETEAFF	TGTGCCAGCTCACCACTCGCCAGGGAAACTGAAGCTTTCTTT
few	16	-	TRBJ1-1	TRBV7-2	CASSLYPGGLNTEAFF	TGTGCCAGCAGCTTATACCCGGGGGGCCTGAACACTGAAGCTTTCTTT
-	12	-	TRBJ2-5	TRBV2	CASSEVVETQYF	TGTGCCAGCAGTGAAGTGGTGGAGACCCAGTACTTC
-	12	-	TRBJ2-7	TRBV24-1	CATSDFGGEQYF	TGTGCCACCAGTGATTTTGGGGGCGAGCAGTACTTC
-	14	TRBD1	TRBJ1-2	TRBV6-1	CASAQGTANYGYTF	TGTGCCAGCGCTCAAGGGACAGCGAACTATGGCTACACCTTC
-	15	-	TRBJ2-5	TRBV7-6	CASMDAGAIGETQYF	TGTGCCAGCATGGATGCGGGGGCGATCGGGGAGACCCAGTACTTC
-	23	TRBD1	TRBJ1-4	TRBV7-6	CASSLPEQWTGRLGAATNEKLFF	TGTGCCAGCAGCTTACCTGAACAATGGACAGGGAGGTTGGGGGCAGCAACTAATGAAAAACTGTTTTTT
-	15	-	TRBJ1-1	TRBV9	CASSPHGGLNTEAFF	TGTGCCAGCAGCCCTCATGGAGGCCTGAACACTGAAGCTTTCTTT
once	13	-	TRBJ2-7	TRBV6-2/TRBV6-3	CASSYGRNYEQYF	TGTGCCAGCAGTTACGGGAGAAACTACGAGCAGTACTTC
-	16	-	TRBJ1-2	TRBV2	CASSEQGLLGGNGYTF	TGTGCCAGCAGTGAACAGGGACTCCTAGGGGGGAATGGCTACACCTTC
-	15	-	TRBJ2-1	TRBV19	CASSLRDHPYNEQFF	TGTGCCAGTAGCCTTCGGGACCACCCCTACAATGAGCAGTTCTTC
-	15	-	TRBJ2-5	TRBV18	CASSVGGQQQETQYF	TGTGCCAGCTCAGTGGGGGGACAGCAGCAAGAGACCCAGTACTTC